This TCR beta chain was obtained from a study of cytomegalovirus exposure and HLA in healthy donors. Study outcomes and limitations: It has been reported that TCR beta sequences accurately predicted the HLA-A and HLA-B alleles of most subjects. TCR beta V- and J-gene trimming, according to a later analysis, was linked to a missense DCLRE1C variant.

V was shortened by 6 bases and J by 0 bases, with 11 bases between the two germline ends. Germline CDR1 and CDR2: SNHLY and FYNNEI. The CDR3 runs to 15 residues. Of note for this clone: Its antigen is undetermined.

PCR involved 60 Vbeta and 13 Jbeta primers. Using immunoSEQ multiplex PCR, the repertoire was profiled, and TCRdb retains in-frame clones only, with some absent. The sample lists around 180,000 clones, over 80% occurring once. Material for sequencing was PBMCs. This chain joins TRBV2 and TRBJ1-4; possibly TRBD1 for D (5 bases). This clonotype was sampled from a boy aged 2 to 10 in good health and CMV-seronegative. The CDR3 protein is CASREWGATNEKLFF. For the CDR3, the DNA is TGTGCCAGCAGAGAGTGGGGGGCAACTAATGAAAAACTGTTTTTT.